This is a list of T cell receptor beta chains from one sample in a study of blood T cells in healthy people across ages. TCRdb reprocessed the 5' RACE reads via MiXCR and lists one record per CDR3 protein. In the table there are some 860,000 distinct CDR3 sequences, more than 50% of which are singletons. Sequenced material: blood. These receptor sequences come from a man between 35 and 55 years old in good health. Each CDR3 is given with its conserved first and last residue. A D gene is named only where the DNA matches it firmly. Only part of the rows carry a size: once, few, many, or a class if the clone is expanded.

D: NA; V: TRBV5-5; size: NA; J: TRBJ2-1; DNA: TGTGCCAGCAGCCCCTTATCGACAGGTTACAATGAGCAGTTCTTC; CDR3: CASSPLSTGYNEQFF
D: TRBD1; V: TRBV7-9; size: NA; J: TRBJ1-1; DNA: TGTGCCAGCAGCTTAGGGACAGGGGCCTCGCAGGGTGAAGCTTTCTTT; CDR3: CASSLGTGASQGEAFF
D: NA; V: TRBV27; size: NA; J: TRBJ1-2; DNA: TGTGCCAGCAGTTGGGGGACGCGGGGAGGCTACACCTTC; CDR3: CASSWGTRGGYTF
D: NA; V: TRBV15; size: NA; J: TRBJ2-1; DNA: TGTGCCACCAGCAGGGACTTCTACAATGAGCAGTTCTTC; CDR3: CATSRDFYNEQFF
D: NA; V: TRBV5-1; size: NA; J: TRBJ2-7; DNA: TGCGCTTTCCAAAAGTGGAGCCCCTACGAGCAGTACTTC; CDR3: CAFQKWSPYEQYF
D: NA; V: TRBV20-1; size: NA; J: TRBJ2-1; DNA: TGCAGTGCTAGAGATAGGGGGTACGGAGAGCAGTTCTTC; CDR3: CSARDRGYGEQFF
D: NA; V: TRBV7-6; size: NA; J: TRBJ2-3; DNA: TGTGCCAGCAGCTTAGCTGGGGCAGGAGGCACAGATACGCAGTATTTT; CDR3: CASSLAGAGGTDTQYF
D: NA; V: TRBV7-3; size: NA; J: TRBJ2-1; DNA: TGTGCCAGCAGCTTAAGCTACGGAGTGGGTGAGCAGTTCTTC; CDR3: CASSLSYGVGEQFF
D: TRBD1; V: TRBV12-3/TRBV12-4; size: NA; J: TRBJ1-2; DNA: TGTGCCAGCAGTCGCGACAGGGTCGGATCTGGCTACACCTTC; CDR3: CASSRDRVGSGYTF
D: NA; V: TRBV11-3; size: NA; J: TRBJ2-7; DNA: TGTGCCAGCAGCGGACCCGGATACAATGAGCAGTACTTC; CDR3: CASSGPGYNEQYF
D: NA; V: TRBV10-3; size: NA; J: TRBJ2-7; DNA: TGTGCCATCAGTGAGTCGAATCAGAAGGGGACCGAGCAGTACTTC; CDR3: CAISESNQKGTEQYF
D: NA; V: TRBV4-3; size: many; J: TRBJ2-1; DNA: TGCGCCAGCAGCCAAGGGCCAGGGAAGCAAAATGAGCAGTTCTTC; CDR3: CASSQGPGKQNEQFF
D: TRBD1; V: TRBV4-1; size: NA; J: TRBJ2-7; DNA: TGCGCCAGCAGCCAACCCCGGGACAGTCTCTACGAGCAGTACTTC; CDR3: CASSQPRDSLYEQYF
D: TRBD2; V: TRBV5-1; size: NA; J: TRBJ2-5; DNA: TGCGCCAGCAGCCCGACGCTGTCGGGAGGACAAGAGACCCAGTACTTC; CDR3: CASSPTLSGGQETQYF
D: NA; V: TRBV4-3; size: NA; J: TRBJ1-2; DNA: TGCGCCAGCAGCCAAGATGAAGGTCCAGGGAAACTTTTGGGCTACACCTTC; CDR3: CASSQDEGPGKLLGYTF
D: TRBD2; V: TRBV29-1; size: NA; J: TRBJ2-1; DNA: TGCAGCGGTGGGGAGGGATCCTACAATGAGCAGTTCTTC; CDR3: CSGGEGSYNEQFF